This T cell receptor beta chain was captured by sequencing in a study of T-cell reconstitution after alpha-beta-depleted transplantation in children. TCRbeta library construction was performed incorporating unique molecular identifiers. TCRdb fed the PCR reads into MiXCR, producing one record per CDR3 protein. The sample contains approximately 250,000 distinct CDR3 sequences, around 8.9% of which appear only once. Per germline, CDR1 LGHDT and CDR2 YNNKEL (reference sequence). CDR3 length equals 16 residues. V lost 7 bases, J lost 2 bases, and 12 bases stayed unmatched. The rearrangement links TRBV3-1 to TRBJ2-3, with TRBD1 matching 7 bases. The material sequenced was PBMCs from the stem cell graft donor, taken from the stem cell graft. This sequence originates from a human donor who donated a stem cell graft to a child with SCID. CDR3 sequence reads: CASNGKRDSLTDTQYF. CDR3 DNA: TGTGCCAGCAACGGAAAACGGGACAGCCTCACAGATACGCAGTATTTT.